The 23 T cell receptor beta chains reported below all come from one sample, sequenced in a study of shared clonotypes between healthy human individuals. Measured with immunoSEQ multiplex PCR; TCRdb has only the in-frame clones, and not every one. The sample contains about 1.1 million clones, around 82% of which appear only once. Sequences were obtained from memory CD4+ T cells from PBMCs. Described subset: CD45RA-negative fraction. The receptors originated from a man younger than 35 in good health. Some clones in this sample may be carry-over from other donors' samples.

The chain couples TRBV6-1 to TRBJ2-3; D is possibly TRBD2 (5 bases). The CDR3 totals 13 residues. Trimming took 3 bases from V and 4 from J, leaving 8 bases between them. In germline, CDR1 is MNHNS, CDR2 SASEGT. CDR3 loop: CASSDSDSDTQYF. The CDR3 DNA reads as TGTGCCAGCAGTGACTCGGACTCAGATACGCAGTATTTT.

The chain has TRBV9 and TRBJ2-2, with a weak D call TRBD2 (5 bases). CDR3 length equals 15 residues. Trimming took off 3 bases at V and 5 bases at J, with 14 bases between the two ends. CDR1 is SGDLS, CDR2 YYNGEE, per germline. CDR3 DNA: TGTGCCAGCAGCGCTAACGTTTTAGCGACCGGGGAGCTGTTTTTT. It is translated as CASSANVLATGELFF.

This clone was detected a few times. This CDR3 is CASSLGAGQAPNEQFF. For the CDR3, the DNA is TGCGCCAGCAGCTTGGGTGCGGGACAAGCCCCCAATGAGCAGTTCTTC. The rearrangement links TRBV5-1 to TRBJ2-1, with D perhaps assigned TRBD1 or TRBD2 (6 bases each). Trimming took 0 bases from V and 6 from J, leaving 16 bases between them. Per the germline V gene, CDR1 is SGHRS and CDR2 is YFSETQ. This CDR3 has 16 residues.

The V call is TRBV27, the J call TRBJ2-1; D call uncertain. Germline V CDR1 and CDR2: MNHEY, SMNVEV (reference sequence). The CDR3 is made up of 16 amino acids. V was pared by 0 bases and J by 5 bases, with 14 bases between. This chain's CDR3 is CASSLSKRAGDNEQFF. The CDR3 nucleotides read TGTGCCAGCAGTTTATCGAAACGCGCTGGCGACAATGAGCAGTTCTTC.

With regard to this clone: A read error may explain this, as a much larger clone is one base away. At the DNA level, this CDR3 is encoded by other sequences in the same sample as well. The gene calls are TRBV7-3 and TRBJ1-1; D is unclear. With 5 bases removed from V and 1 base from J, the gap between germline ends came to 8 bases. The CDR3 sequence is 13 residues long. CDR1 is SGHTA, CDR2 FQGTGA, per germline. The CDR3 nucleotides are TGTGCCAGCAGCCTCGGGCGGAACACTGAAGCTTTCTTT. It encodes CASSLGRNTEAFF.

CDR3 sequence reads: CASGTSEQFF. The CDR3 DNA sequence: TGTGCCAGCGGCACTAGCGAGCAGTTCTTC. This chain joins TRBV7-9 and TRBJ2-1; TRBD2 might be the D (6 bases). With 8 bases removed from V and 10 bases from J, the gap between germline ends came to 9 bases. Germline V gives CDR1 SEHNR, CDR2 FQNEAQ (reference sequence). This CDR3 has 10 amino acids.

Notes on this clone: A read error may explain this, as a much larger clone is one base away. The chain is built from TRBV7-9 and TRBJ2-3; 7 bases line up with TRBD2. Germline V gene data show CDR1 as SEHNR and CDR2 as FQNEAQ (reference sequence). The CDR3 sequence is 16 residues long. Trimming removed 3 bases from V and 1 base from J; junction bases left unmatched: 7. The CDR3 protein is CASSLSPSGRTDTQYF. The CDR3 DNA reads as TGTGCCAGCAGCTTGTCCCCTAGCGGCCGCACAGATACGCAGTATTTT.

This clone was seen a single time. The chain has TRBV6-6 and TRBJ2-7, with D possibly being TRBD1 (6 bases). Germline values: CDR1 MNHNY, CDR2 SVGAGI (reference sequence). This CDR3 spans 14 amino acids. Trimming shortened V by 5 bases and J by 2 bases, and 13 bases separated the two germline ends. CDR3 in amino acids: CASSASTGTYEQYF. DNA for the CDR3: TGTGCCAGCAGTGCGTCGACAGGAACCTACGAGCAGTACTTC.

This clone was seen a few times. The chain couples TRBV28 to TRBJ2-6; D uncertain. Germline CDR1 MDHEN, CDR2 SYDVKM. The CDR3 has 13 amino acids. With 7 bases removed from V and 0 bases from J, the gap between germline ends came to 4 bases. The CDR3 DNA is TGTGCCAGCATGATCTCTGGGGCCAACGTCCTGACTTTC. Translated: CASMISGANVLTF.

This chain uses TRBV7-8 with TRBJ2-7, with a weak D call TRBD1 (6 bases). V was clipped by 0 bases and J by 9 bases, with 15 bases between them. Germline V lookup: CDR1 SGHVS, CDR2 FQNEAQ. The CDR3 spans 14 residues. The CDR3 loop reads CASSLAGATRGQYF. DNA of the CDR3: TGTGCCAGCAGCTTAGCGGGGGCCACTAGAGGGCAGTACTTC. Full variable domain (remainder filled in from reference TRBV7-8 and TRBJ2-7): GAGVSQSPRYKVAKRGQDVALRCDPISGHVSLFWYQQALGQGPEFLTYFQNEAQLDKSGLPSDRFFAERPEGSVSTLKIQRTQQEDSAVYLCASSLAGATRGQYFGPGTRLTVT.

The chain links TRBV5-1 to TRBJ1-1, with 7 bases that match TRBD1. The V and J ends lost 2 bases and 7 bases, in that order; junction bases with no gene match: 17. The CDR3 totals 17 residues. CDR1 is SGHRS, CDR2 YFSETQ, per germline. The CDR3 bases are TGCGCCAGCAGCTTCCTCCCCGCCGACAGGGCCAGGCTTGAAGCTTTCTTT. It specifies CASSFLPADRARLEAFF.

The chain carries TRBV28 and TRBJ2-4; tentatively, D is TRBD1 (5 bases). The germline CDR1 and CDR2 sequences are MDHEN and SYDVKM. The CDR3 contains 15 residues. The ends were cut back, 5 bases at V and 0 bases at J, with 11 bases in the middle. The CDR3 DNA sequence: TGTGCCAGCAGTATGACAGCTCTAGCCAAAAACATTCAGTACTTC. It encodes CASSMTALAKNIQYF.

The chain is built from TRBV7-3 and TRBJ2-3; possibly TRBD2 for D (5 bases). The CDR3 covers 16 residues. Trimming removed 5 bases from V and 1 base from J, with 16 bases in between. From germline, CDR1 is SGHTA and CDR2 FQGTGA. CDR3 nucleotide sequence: TGTGCCAGCAGCCCGCGAGCGGACTCCCGCACAGATACGCAGTATTTT. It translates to CASSPRADSRTDTQYF.

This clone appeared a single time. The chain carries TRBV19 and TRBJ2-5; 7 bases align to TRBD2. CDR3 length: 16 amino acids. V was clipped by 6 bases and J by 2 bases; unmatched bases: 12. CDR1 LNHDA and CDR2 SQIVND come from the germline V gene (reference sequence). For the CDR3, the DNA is TGTGCCAGTAGCCTCCTTAGATCAGCGGGACAAGAGACCCAGTACTTC. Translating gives CASSLLRSAGQETQYF. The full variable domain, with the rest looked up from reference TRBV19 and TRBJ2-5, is DGGITQSPKYLFRKEGQNVTLSCEQNLNHDAMYWYRQDPGQGLRLIYYSQIVNDFQKGDIAEGYSVSREKKESFPLTVTSAQKNPTAFYLCASSLLRSAGQETQYFGPGTRLLVL.

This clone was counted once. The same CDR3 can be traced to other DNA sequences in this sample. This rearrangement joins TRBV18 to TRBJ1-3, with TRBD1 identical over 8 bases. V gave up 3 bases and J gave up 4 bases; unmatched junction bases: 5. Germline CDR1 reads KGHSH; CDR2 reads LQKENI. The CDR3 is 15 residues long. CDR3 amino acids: CASSPSRDRGNTIYF. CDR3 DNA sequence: TGTGCCAGCTCACCGTCCCGGGACAGGGGAAACACCATATATTTT.

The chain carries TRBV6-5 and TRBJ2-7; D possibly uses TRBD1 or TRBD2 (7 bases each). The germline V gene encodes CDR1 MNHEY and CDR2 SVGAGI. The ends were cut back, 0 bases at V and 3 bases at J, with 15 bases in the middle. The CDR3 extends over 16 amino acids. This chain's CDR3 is CASSYSGGGGIYEQYF. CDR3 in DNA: TGTGCCAGCAGTTACTCGGGAGGGGGCGGGATCTACGAGCAGTACTTC.

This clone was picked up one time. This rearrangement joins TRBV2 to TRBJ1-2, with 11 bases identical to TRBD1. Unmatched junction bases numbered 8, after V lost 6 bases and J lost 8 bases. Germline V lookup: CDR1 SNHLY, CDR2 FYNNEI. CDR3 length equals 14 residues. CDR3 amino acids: CASRVDRGPSGYTF. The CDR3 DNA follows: TGTGCCAGCAGGGTGGACAGGGGGCCTTCAGGCTACACCTTC.

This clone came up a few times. This CDR3 reads CASSGTGPHQPQHF. In DNA form, the CDR3 reads TGTGCCAGCAGCGGGACAGGCCCTCATCAGCCCCAGCATTTT. The chain has TRBV6-5 and TRBJ1-5; 8 nucleotides agree with TRBD1. Germline trimming cut 6 bases from V and 5 bases from J; bases unmatched to any gene: 6. Germline-derived CDR1 and CDR2 are MNHEY and SVGAGI. The CDR3 has 14 amino acids.

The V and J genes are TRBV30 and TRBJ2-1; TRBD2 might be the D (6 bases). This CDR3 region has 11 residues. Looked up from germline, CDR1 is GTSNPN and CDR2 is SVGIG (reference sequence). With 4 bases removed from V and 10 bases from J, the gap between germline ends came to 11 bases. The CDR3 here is CAWKRGSEQFF. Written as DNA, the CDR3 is TGTGCCTGGAAACGGGGGAGCGAGCAGTTCTTC.

CDR3 nucleotide sequence: TGTGCCAGCAGCCCCCCCGGGGCACCCTACTATGGCTACACCTTC. Amino acid sequence: CASSPPGAPYYGYTF. J is TRBJ1-2 and V is TRBV7-9; maybe TRBD1 (5 bases). The germline CDR1 and CDR2 sequences are SEHNR and FQNEAQ (reference sequence). CDR3 length: 15 amino acids. The V end was cut by 5 bases, the J end by 3 bases, with 16 bases between.

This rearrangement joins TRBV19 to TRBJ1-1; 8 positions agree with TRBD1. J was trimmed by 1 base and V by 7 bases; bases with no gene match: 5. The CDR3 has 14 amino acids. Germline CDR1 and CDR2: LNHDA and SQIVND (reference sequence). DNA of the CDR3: TGTGCCAGTACCCTAGGACAGGGGAACACTGAAGCTTTCTTT. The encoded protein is CASTLGQGNTEAFF.

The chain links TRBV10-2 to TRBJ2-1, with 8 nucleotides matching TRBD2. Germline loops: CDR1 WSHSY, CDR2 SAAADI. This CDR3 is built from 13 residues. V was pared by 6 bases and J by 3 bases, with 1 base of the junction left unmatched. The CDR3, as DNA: TGCGCCAGCAGGGCGGGAGGCTACAATGAGCAGTTCTTC. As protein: CASRAGGYNEQFF.

The CDR3 region is CASSLAFRQPQHF. In DNA, the CDR3 is TGTGCCAGCAGCTTAGCGTTCAGACAGCCCCAGCATTTT. The rearrangement uses TRBV7-6 and TRBJ1-5; no clear D gene. V was trimmed by 0 bases and J by 7 bases, leaving 7 bases between them. There are 13 residues in the CDR3. Germline values: CDR1 SGHVS, CDR2 FNYEAQ.